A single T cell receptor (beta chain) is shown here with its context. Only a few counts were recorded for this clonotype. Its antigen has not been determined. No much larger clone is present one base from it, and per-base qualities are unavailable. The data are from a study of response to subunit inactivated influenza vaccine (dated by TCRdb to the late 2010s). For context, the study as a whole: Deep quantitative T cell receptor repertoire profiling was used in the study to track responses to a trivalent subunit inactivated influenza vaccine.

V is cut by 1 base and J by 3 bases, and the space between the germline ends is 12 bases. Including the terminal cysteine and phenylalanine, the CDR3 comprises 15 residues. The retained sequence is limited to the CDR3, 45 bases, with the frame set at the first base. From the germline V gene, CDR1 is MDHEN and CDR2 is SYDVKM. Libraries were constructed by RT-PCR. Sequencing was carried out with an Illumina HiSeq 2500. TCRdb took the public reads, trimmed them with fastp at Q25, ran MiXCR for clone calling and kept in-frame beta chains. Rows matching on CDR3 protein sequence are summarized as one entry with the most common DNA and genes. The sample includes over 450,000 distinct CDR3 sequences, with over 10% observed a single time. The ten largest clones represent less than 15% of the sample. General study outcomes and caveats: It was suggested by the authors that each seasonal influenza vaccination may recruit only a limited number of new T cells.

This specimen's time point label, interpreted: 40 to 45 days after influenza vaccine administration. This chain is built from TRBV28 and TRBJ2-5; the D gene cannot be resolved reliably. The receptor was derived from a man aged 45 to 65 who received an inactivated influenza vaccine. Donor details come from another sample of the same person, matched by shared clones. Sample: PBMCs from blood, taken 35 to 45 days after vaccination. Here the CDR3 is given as CASSLSVRRKETQYF. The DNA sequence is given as TGTGCCAGCAGTTTATCTGTGAGAAGAAAAGAGACCCAGTACTTC.